Each of the 24 T cell receptor beta chains below was sequenced from the same sample in a study of shared clonotypes between healthy human individuals. The protocol was immunoSEQ multiplex PCR, while the TCRdb copy is restricted to in-frame clones and leaves out a portion. The table lists about 1.5 million clones, 95% to 97% of them singletons. Source material: naive CD4+ T cells sorted from blood. The subset: CD45RA+ positively selected. The origin of the receptors is a man aged 30 to 39 in good health.

The chain employs TRBV6-6 and TRBJ2-7, with D maybe TRBD2 (5 bases). Germline values: CDR1 MNHNY, CDR2 SVGAGI (reference sequence). V gave up 5 bases and J gave up 2 bases, with 10 bases separating them. This CDR3 is 13 amino acids long. CDR3 loop: CASSPSGTYEQYF. The CDR3 bases are TGTGCCAGCAGTCCCTCGGGGACCTACGAGCAGTACTTC.

The V gene is TRBV10-3, the J gene TRBJ1-3, with TRBD1 matching 8 bases. The CDR3 sequence is 15 residues long. Germline trimming cut 6 bases from V and 0 bases from J; bases unmatched to any gene: 4. Germline-derived CDR1 and CDR2 are ENHRY and SYGVKD. CDR3 in DNA: TGTGCCATCAGAACAGGGGGTAACTCTGGAAACACCATATATTTT. Amino acid sequence: CAIRTGGNSGNTIYF.

The chain carries TRBV5-1 and TRBJ1-1; D not certain. V lost 6 bases and J 7 bases, leaving 19 bases between the germline ends. The CDR3 has 14 residues. Germline V gene data show CDR1 as SGHRS and CDR2 as YFSETQ. CDR3 residues: CASKIHREANEAFF. The CDR3 DNA reads TGCGCCAGCAAAATTCATAGAGAAGCTAATGAAGCTTTCTTT.

The chain is built from TRBV4-1 and TRBJ2-7; unclear D gene. Germline CDR1 and CDR2: MGHRA and YSYEKL. The CDR3 is 15 residues long. V was cut by 0 bases and J by 3 bases, with 12 bases left in between. The DNA of the CDR3 is TGCGCCAGCAGCCAAGACCAGGCTGGTCTCTACGAGCAGTACTTC. Residues: CASSQDQAGLYEQYF.

With respect to this clone: Other DNA sequences in this sample translate to the same CDR3. This chain uses TRBV5-1 with TRBJ2-7; D gene uncertain. Germline CDR1 SGHRS, CDR2 YFSETQ. CDR3 length equals 13 residues. Trimming removed 5 bases at V and 0 bases at J, with 9 bases between. DNA of the CDR3: TGCGCCAGCAGTTCCGGCCCCTCCTACGAGCAGTACTTC. As protein: CASSSGPSYEQYF.

The CDR3 bases are TGTGCCAGCAGTTACGACAGGGTGGCCGGTTTGGAAGGCTACACCTTC. Its protein product is CASSYDRVAGLEGYTF. The J gene is TRBJ1-2, the V gene TRBV6-5; 7 nucleotides align to TRBD1. CDR3 size: 16 residues. Germline V CDR1 and CDR2: MNHEY, SVGAGI. Trimming removed 2 bases from V and 8 bases from J; junction bases left unmatched: 14.

This clone appeared a single time. The genes are TRBV7-9 and TRBJ2-7, with D possibly called TRBD1 or TRBD2 (5 bases each). Germline V gene data show CDR1 as SEHNR and CDR2 as FQNEAQ (reference sequence). The CDR3 contains 13 residues. V lost 5 bases, J lost 4 bases, and 12 bases lay in between. The CDR3 DNA follows: TGTGCCAGCAGCCATAGCGACAGTTACGAGCAGTACTTC. As protein: CASSHSDSYEQYF.

This clone was picked up one time. V and J are TRBV7-9 and TRBJ2-5; no clear D gene. Germline V CDR1 and CDR2: SEHNR, FQNEAQ (reference sequence). This CDR3 spans 15 amino acids. V was shortened by 1 base and J by 1 base, with 10 bases between the two germline ends. DNA for the CDR3: TGTGCCAGCAGCTTAGTGTTAGACTTCCAAGAGACCCAGTACTTC. Protein: CASSLVLDFQETQYF.

Remarks on this clone: The sample has other DNA sequences that encode this CDR3 too. The rearrangement joins TRBV5-1 to TRBJ2-7; no clear D. Germline V CDR1 and CDR2: SGHRS, YFSETQ. Trimming cost V 0 bases and J 0 bases, with 7 bases left between them. The CDR3 sequence is 14 residues long. CDR3 protein: CASSLGRDSYEQYF. The CDR3 region has the DNA TGCGCCAGCAGCTTGGGCAGAGACTCCTACGAGCAGTACTTC. The variable domain in full, with the rest retrieved from reference TRBV5-1 and TRBJ2-7, is KAGVTQTPRYLIKTRGQQVTLSCSPISGHRSVSWYQQTPGQGLQFLFEYFSETQRNKGNFPGRFSGRQFSNSRSEMNVSTLELGDSALYLCASSLGRDSYEQYFGPGTRLTVT.

The rearrangement links TRBV28 to TRBJ2-6; no firm D call. Trimming took off 6 bases at V and 1 base at J, with 10 bases between the two ends. The V gene's germline CDR1 is MDHEN and CDR2 SYDVKM. There are 15 residues in the CDR3. The CDR3 DNA follows: TGTGCCAGCAGCCTCCACGGTTCTGGGGCCAACGTCCTGACTTTC. Translating gives CASSLHGSGANVLTF.

The chain is built from TRBV19 and TRBJ1-2, with D possibly matching TRBD1 (5 bases). This CDR3 has 15 residues. Germline V lookup: CDR1 LNHDA, CDR2 SQIVND (reference sequence). V lost 6 bases and J 4 bases, leaving 18 bases between the germline ends. CDR3 nucleotides: TGTGCCAGTAGGAGGGGAAGATCTTACTCCTATGGCTACACCTTC. Translated, it gives CASRRGRSYSYGYTF. The full variable domain, with the rest looked up from reference TRBV19 and TRBJ1-2, is DGGITQSPKYLFRKEGQNVTLSCEQNLNHDAMYWYRQDPGQGLRLIYYSQIVNDFQKGDIAEGYSVSREKKESFPLTVTSAQKNPTAFYLCASRRGRSYSYGYTFGSGTRLTVV.

This chain uses TRBV6-5 with TRBJ2-5, with D maybe TRBD2 (5 bases). CDR3 length: 15 residues. CDR1 and CDR2 from the germline V gene are MNHEY and SVGAGI. V lost 2 bases, J lost 5 bases, and 15 bases lay in between. This CDR3 reads CASSYQLTTRETQYF. The CDR3 coding sequence is TGTGCCAGCAGTTACCAACTGACTACTCGGGAGACCCAGTACTTC.

This clone occurred once. This chain links TRBV5-4 with TRBJ2-7; TRBD1 agrees at 7 bases. With V trimmed by 4 bases and J by 5 bases, 6 bases remained unmatched. The CDR3 sequence is 13 residues long. Germline CDR1 and CDR2: SGHNT and YYREEE (reference sequence). The CDR3 protein is CASSLDRQNEQYF. Written as DNA, the CDR3 is TGTGCCAGCAGCCTGGACAGGCAAAACGAGCAGTACTTC.

V usage is TRBV5-8 and J usage is TRBJ2-5; the D call may be TRBD1 or TRBD2 (5 bases each). With 4 bases removed from V and 3 bases from J, the gap between germline ends came to 19 bases. Germline V gene lookup returns CDR1 SGHTS and CDR2 YDEGEE. The CDR3 has 16 amino acids. The CDR3 loop is CASSPLPGRNKETQYF. The CDR3 DNA reads as TGTGCCAGCAGCCCGCTACCGGGACGCAATAAAGAGACCCAGTACTTC. The full variable domain, rest sourced from reference TRBV5-8 and TRBJ2-5, is EAGVTQSPTHLIKTRGQQATLRCSPISGHTSVYWYQQALGLGLQFLLWYDEGEERNRGNFPPRFSGRQFPNYSSELNVNALELEDSALYLCASSPLPGRNKETQYFGPGTRLLVL.

This CDR3 reads CASSLEGQGPYEQYF. Here the CDR3 DNA reads TGTGCCAGCAGCTTAGAGGGACAGGGACCCTACGAGCAGTACTTC. The chain joins TRBV11-2 to TRBJ2-7; TRBD1 matches 9 bases. Trimming cost V 0 bases and J 2 bases; bases outside gene matches: 2. Germline V CDR1 and CDR2: SGHAT, FQNNGV. This CDR3 is 15 amino acids long.

A remark on this clone: This sample includes further DNA sequences coding for the same CDR3. V usage is TRBV6-1 and J usage is TRBJ2-3, with 14 bases identical to TRBD2. CDR3 length: 15 residues. The germline CDR1 and CDR2 sequences are MNHNS and SASEGT. V was clipped by 4 bases and J by 4 bases; unmatched bases: 1. The CDR3 DNA sequence: TGTGCCAGCAGTGGACTAGCGGGAGGGCCAGATACGCAGTATTTT. Its translation: CASSGLAGGPDTQYF.

CDR3 sequence: CATRRTSSTGELFF. CDR3 bases: TGTGCCACCAGAAGGACTAGTAGCACCGGGGAGCTGTTTTTT. The J gene is TRBJ2-2, the V gene TRBV15; 7 bases match TRBD2. Trimming at V came to 6 bases and at J to 4 bases, leaving 5 bases not matched to a gene. In germline, CDR1 is LNHNV, CDR2 YYDKDF (reference sequence). The CDR3 has 14 residues.

The chain has TRBV7-6 and TRBJ2-5; D is undetermined. CDR3 length: 12 amino acids. Between the trimmed V and J ends, which lost 5 bases and 1 base, there was a span of 5 bases. Germline CDR1 reads SGHVS; CDR2 reads FNYEAQ. The chain's CDR3 is CASSPIQETQYF. CDR3 coding DNA: TGTGCCAGCAGCCCCATCCAAGAGACCCAGTACTTC.

The chain links TRBV28 to TRBJ2-2, with D perhaps TRBD1 (6 bases). The CDR3 is 13 residues long. Per the germline V gene, CDR1 is MDHEN and CDR2 is SYDVKM. Trimming removed 7 bases from V and 3 bases from J, with 9 bases in between. The CDR3 protein is CASTRTDTGELFF. The CDR3 DNA reads TGTGCCAGCACCAGGACAGACACCGGGGAGCTGTTTTTT.

V is TRBV9 and J is TRBJ1-5; no firm D call. The CDR3 length is 13 residues. The V end lost 0 bases, the J end lost 4 bases, and 5 bases lay between the germline ends. Germline V gene data show CDR1 as SGDLS and CDR2 as YYNGEE. The CDR3: CASSVGDNQPQHF. The CDR3 bases are TGTGCCAGCAGCGTAGGGGATAATCAGCCCCAGCATTTT.

This clone is a singleton in its sample. The chain is built from TRBV13 and TRBJ2-7; 8 nucleotides agree with TRBD2. V gave up 5 bases and J gave up 4 bases; unmatched junction bases: 4. Germline V gives CDR1 PRHDT, CDR2 FYEKMQ (reference sequence). There are 13 residues in the CDR3. DNA for the CDR3: TGTGCCAGCAGCGCAGCGGGAGAATACGAGCAGTACTTC. Amino acids: CASSAAGEYEQYF.

This chain uses TRBV28 with TRBJ2-7, with 8 bases fitting TRBD2. The V gene end was trimmed by 7 bases and the J gene end by 5 bases; junction bases not matched to a gene: 4. This CDR3 spans 12 amino acids. Germline loops: CDR1 MDHEN, CDR2 SYDVKM. The CDR3 protein is CASKSGGNEQYF. CDR3 nucleotides: TGTGCCAGCAAGTCGGGGGGGAACGAGCAGTACTTC.

This chain connects TRBV11-2 to TRBJ1-2; weak D call: TRBD1 (5 bases). Trimming removed 3 bases from V and 2 bases from J, with 13 bases in between. The CDR3 loop spans 15 amino acids. CDR1 SGHAT and CDR2 FQNNGV come from the germline V gene. CDR3 region: CASSFGQGTNYGYTF. The CDR3 region has the DNA TGTGCCAGCAGCTTTGGGCAGGGTACAAACTATGGCTACACCTTC.

The chain is built from TRBV23-1 and TRBJ2-7, with D perhaps matching TRBD1 or TRBD2 (5 bases each). TRBV23-1 is treated as an ORF (open reading frame) with a function not yet certain. The ends were cut back, 3 bases at V and 2 bases at J, with 14 bases in the middle. This CDR3 has 15 residues. The CDR3 loop reads CASSQPPRDAYEQYF. CDR3 sequence (DNA): TGCGCCAGCAGTCAGCCCCCCCGGGACGCCTACGAGCAGTACTTC.